The entry that follows covers one T cell receptor (beta chain) sequence. Its matching antigen is unknown. The data were taken from a study of shared clonotypes between healthy human individuals. For the study at large: The study used three CD4 naive, three CD4 memory, two CD8 naive and one CD8 memory plate per donor.

Several immunoSEQ 96-well plates shared each subset's DNA, each plate a replicate. The data were produced by immunoSEQ multiplex PCR, yet TCRdb's version contains in-frame clones alone and is incomplete. The table has some 2 million clones, just under 95% seen once. CDR3 length: 16 residues. Germline lookup yields CDR1 SEHNR and CDR2 FQNEAQ (reference sequence). Trimming at V came to 5 bases and at J to 1 base, leaving 6 bases not matched to a gene. It was CD45RO-negative cells, positively selected for CCR7, that made up naive CD8 cells, with terminally differentiated effector memory CD45RA+ cells excluded. HIV-negative, healthy adults without recent acute infections or vaccinations were the donors. Study-level points and caveats: Some clonotypes were shared by all four sorted-subset donors, while others were not shared. The non-shared ones had lower generation probabilities than the shared ones.

V is TRBV7-9 and J is TRBJ2-5; TRBD2 matches 11 bases. This receptor was taken from a man in his late teens or twenties in good health. Material for sequencing was naive CD8+ T cells sorted from blood. Here the CDR3 reads CASSETSGAPQETQYF. In nucleotides, the CDR3 is TGTGCCAGCAGCGAGACTAGCGGGGCTCCCCAAGAGACCCAGTACTTC.